This T cell receptor (beta chain) was captured by sequencing in a study of T-cell reconstitution after alpha-beta-depleted transplantation in children. Unique molecular identifiers were incorporated when the TCRbeta library was constructed. TCRdb re-analysed the PCR reads in MiXCR, keeping a single row per CDR3 protein. The sample includes 450,000 to 600,000 distinct CDR3 sequences, 13% of them seen just once. The germline V gene has CDR1 MNHEY and CDR2 SVGEGT. Trimming took 6 bases from V and 4 from J, leaving 15 bases between them. CDR3 length: 14 residues. The sequences come from PBMCs, mostly from graft donor cells, collected 360 days after TCRalphabeta/CD19-depleted stem cell transplant. This TCR derives from a male patient younger than 18 who had a stem cell transplant for acute myeloid leukemia, so the T cells may come from the graft donor. The chain combines TRBV6-2 or TRBV6-3 with TRBJ1-2, with a tentative D call TRBD1 (5 bases). In nucleotides, the CDR3 is TGTGCCAGCAGCCACGACTGGGGGAGCTATGGCTACACCTTC. It translates to CASSHDWGSYGYTF.